The T cell receptor beta chain described here comes from a study of T cells in Graves' hyperthyroidism and ophthalmopathy (dated by TCRdb to about 2019). Background for the entire study: Peripheral blood was collected at initial diagnosis, before any treatment. The paper reports TCR Vbeta CDR3 sequencing of over 130 peripheral blood samples: around 45 ophthalmopathy, around 80 hyperthyroidism and 17 progressor patients. To identify TCR V-J signatures that set the groups apart, the researchers used a discovery cohort of 90 to 100 patients, made up of about 44 with Graves' ophthalmopathy and some 56 with stable Graves' hyperthyroidism. Whether ophthalmopathy could be predicted prospectively was tested in an independent validation cohort made up of some 20 hyperthyroidism patients plus 17 patients who later progressed to ophthalmopathy. Following sampling, methimazole starting at 30 mg daily was given to hyperthyroidism patients, and high-dose intravenous methylprednisolone was given to ophthalmopathy patients. In several Graves' hyperthyroidism patients, the study also compared T-cell repertoires from thyroid tissue with T-cell repertoires from blood. The 95 to 100 discovery patients were randomly split 7:3 into training and test sets.

This clonotype was observed a few times. The antigen it recognizes is unknown. Base-call qualities are not available, and no considerably larger clone is one nucleotide away. A distance of 15 bases separates the germline ends of V and J, which lose 7 bases and 8 bases respectively. The CDR3 contains 13 residues, cysteine and phenylalanine counted. Only the CDR3 portion is preserved as DNA: 39 bases, with reading frame beginning at the first base. Points the paper makes about the study in general: During validation, the model predicted progression to ophthalmopathy a median of about 5.9 months ahead of onset, with roughly 65% sensitivity and more than 72% specificity. Most expanded thyroid clonotypes (frequency above 0.001) were also detected in blood, suggesting blood repertoires may reflect thyroid immune responses. Ophthalmopathy was separated from stable hyperthyroidism by a 13 V-J signature model, with around 88% sensitivity and about 81% specificity obtained in cross-validation and 80%/75% obtained in testing. No statistical method was used to fix the sample size in advance, and group allocation was not hidden from the investigators.

The TCR beta CDR3 regions were amplified from the RNA transcripts. A first-round RT-PCR of the TCR CDR3 used the HTBI primer set with the Qiagen OneStep RT-PCR kit. Libraries were constructed in a second round of multiplex PCR, after which size selection and purification were carried out. Paired-end sequencing of the libraries was performed with 100 bp reads on an Illumina HiSeq2000. In the authors' own workflow: Raw data were processed with SOAPnuke, discarding reads with adapters, uncalled bases, mean Phred below 15, or no exact constant-primer or identifier match. COPE v1.2.5 was used to merge high-quality paired reads, and clonotypes were defined as unique nucleotide sequences. MiTCR v1.1 was used to align clonotypes to the IMGT TRBV, TRBD and TRBJ reference segments. The analysis included only V-J combinations with a frequency above 0.0001, which together covered more than 99% of the repertoires. A TCS score was defined as the ratio between F50 (clonal expansion) and ExV (chaos), using BLOSUM62-based TCRdist between CDR3 peptides within each V-J. Welch's t-statistics and random forest reduced fewer than 600 V-J features to 10 to 15, which were used in a naive Bayes classifier (R e1071). TCRdb ran its own pipeline on the public reads, namely fastp trimming at Q25 and MiXCR clone calling, and kept in-frame beta chains. Rows merge per CDR3 protein into single entries with the most common DNA and genes. TCRdb's processing, not the authors', yielded these V and J calls. Counted in this sample were 400,000 to 550,000 distinct CDR3 sequences; approximately 14% of them appeared once. Roughly 17% of the sample goes to the ten largest clones.

Stable Graves' hyperthyroidism was defined as no progression to ophthalmopathy during 18 months of follow-up. Hyperthyroidism patients were aged 18 to 65 years and newly diagnosed, with disease duration of less than 2 months. Any patient with an uncontrolled infection, another autoimmune disease, pregnancy or lactation was excluded. Diagnoses were based on clinical symptoms, serum thyroxine and TRAb, thyroid ultrasound and orbital computed tomography. PBMCs were isolated from approximately 10 ml of fresh peripheral blood by Ficoll-Paque density gradient centrifugation. Total RNA was extracted with Trizol reagent, and quality was checked on an Agilent 2100 Bioanalyzer.

The specimen was blood. This receptor chain uses TRBV12-3 or TRBV12-4 and TRBJ2-4; the D gene is unclear. This clonotype originated in a woman aged 18-30 years with Graves' hyperthyroidism. CDR3 loop: CASTRAPYDIQYF. The sequence in DNA is TGTGCCAGCACCAGAGCACCATATGACATTCAGTACTTC.